This T cell receptor beta chain was captured by sequencing in a study of CD8+ T cells in alopecia areata. Regarding the study as a whole: Scalp sample sequencing also detects resident alphabeta T cells of normal skin. Researchers report lesional scalp, most notably alopecia totalis/universalis, outstripped normal scalp in clonality. Unlike in mice, where it was clearer, TCR sharing across patients was less clear, possibly HLA-related.

On this clone itself: Its antigen remains unidentified.

TCR sequencing used cDNA made by reverse transcription of extracted RNA. Data came from immunoSEQ multiplex PCR; TCRdb stores just in-frame clones and leaves some out. The profile covers 150,000 to 200,000 clones, with about 67% appearing a single time and approximately 10% taken by the ten largest. The starting material was CD8+ T cells sorted from blood, obtained at week 0. The TCR sequence derives from a human donor with alopecia areata.

The CDR3 DNA is TGCAGCGCTAGCGGGGGGGCTAGGAATGAGCAGTTCTTC. Translated: CSASGGARNEQFF. V and J are TRBV29-1 and TRBJ2-1, with TRBD2 matching over 12 bases. CDR3 size: 13 residues. With V trimmed by 7 bases and J by 7 bases, 5 bases remained unmatched. Germline CDR1 and CDR2: SQVTM and ANQGSEA.